This T cell receptor (beta chain) is from a study of cytomegalovirus exposure and HLA in healthy donors. General study results and limits: The study flagged around 150 TCR beta chains as cytomegalovirus-associated.

Clones were sequenced by immunoSEQ multiplex PCR, and TCRdb holds only the in-frame ones, with some missing. The data hold over 110,000 clones, with about 88% observed a single time. Points on this clone: Antigen specificity is unknown.

Trimming at V came to 6 bases and at J to 5 bases, leaving 9 bases not matched to a gene. Germline values: CDR1 MNHEY, CDR2 SVGAGI. The CDR3 extends over 15 amino acids. The specimen was PBMCs. The rearrangement links TRBV6-5 to TRBJ2-5; 10 bases line up with TRBD1. This TCR was sampled from a man between 18 and 29 years old in good health and CMV-seropositive. For the CDR3, the DNA is TGTGCCAGCAGGGGACCGGGACAGGGGTTGGAGACCCAGTACTTC. It codes for CASRGPGQGLETQYF.